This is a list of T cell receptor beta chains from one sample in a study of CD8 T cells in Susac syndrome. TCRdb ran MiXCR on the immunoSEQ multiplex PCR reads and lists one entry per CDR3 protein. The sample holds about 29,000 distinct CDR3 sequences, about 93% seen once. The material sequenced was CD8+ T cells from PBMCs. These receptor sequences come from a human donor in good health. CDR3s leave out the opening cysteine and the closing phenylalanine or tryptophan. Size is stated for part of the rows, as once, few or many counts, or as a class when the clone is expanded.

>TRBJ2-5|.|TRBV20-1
SARPTPSDRYQETQY
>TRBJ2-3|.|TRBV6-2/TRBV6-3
ASSYGVTSTTDTQY
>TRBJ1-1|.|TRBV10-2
ASSGGERAF
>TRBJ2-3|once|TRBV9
ASSLTGVTDTQY
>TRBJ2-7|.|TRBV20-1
SARSPSGFEQY
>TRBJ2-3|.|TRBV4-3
ASSRTGESADTQY
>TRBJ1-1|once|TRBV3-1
ASSRFGEAF
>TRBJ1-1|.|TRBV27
ASGNTEAF
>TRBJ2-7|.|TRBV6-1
ASSRTGGDEQY
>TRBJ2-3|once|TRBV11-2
ASSPGLAGHQSTDTQY
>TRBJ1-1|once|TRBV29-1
STRDGNTEAF
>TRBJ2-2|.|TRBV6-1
ASSVSLDTGELF
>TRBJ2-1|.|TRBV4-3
ASSQDMWAVSYNEQF
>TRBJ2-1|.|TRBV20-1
SAPGESAYNEQF
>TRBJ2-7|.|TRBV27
ASKASIYEQY
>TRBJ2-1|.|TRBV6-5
ASSYAGGRINEQF
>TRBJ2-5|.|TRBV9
ASNRGAIQETQY
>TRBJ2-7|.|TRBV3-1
ASSAPGLDYEQY
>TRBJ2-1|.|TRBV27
ASSPRLYNEQF
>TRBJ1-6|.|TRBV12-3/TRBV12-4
ASSLGATYSPLH
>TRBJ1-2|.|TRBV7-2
ASSPDRGGGYT
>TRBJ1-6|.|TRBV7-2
ASSSIQGYNSPLH
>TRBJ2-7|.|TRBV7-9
ASSLTSGGYGYEQY
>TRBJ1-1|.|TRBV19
ASSMTGTTEAF
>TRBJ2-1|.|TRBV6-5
ASSYGGGRNEQF
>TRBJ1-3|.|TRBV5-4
ASSLGAASGNTIY
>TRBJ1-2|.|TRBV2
ASSESTGGEGYGYT
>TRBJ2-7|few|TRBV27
ASSSQGREQY
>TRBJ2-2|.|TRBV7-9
ASSRAGRNTGELF
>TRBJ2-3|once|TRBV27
ASSFLARDTDTQY
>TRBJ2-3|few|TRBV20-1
SASVPGGGRRSTDTQY
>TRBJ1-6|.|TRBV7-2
ASSPGTVGSPLH
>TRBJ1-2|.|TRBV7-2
ASSFFQENYGYT
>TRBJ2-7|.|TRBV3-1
ASSQGSETDEQY
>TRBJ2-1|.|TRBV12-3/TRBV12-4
ASSFSTEWNEQF
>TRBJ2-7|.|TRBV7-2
ASSFLGRRGEQY
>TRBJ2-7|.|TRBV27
ASSLEGTPFYEQY
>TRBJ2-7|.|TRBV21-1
ASRSGGTTGEQY
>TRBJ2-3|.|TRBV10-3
AISRPDYKAGVGKVVRTDTQY
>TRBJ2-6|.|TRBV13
ASSLQGSGANVLT
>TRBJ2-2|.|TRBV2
ASTSDTGELF
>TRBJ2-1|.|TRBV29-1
SLSDRSNNEQF
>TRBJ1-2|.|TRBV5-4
ASSPDTTGYT
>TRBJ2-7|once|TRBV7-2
ASSSRGGTYEQY
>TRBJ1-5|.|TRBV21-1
ASSKRRTEDNQPQH
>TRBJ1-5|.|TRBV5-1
ASSFGDREQPQH
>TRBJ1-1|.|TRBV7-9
ASSLGGVEAF